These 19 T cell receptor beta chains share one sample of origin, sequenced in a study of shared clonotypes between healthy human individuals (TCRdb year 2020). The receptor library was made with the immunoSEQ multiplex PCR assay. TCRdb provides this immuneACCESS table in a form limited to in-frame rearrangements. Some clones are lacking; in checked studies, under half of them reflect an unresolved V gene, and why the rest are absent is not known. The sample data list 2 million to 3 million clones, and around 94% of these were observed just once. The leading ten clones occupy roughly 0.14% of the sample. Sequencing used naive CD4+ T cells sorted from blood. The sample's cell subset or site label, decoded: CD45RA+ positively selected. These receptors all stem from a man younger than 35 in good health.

CDR3 region: CASRYPGADTQYF. For the CDR3, the DNA is TGTGCCAGCAGATACCCGGGAGCAGATACGCAGTATTTT. The genes are TRBV5-4 and TRBJ2-3; D is possibly TRBD2 (6 bases). The germline V gene has CDR1 SGHNT and CDR2 YYREEE (reference sequence). CDR3 length: 13 residues. Trimming took 5 bases from V and 4 from J, leaving 11 bases between them.

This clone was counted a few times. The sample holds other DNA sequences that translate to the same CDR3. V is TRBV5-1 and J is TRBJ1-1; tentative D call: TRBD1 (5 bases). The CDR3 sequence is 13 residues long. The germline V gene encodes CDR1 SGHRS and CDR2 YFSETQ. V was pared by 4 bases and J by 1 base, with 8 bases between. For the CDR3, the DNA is TGCGCCAGCAGCGTAGGGACGAACACTGAAGCTTTCTTT. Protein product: CASSVGTNTEAFF.

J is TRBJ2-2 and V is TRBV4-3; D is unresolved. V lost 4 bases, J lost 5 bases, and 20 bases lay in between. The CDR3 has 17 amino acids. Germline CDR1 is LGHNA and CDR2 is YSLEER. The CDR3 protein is CASSPKGSGEGTGELFF. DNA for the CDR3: TGCGCCAGCAGCCCCAAAGGAAGTGGAGAAGGGACCGGGGAGCTGTTTTTT.

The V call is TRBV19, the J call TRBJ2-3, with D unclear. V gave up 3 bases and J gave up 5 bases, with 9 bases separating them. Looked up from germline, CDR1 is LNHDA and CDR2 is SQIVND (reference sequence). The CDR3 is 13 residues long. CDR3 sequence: CASSISVIDTQYF. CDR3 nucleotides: TGTGCCAGTAGTATTTCCGTCATAGATACGCAGTATTTT.

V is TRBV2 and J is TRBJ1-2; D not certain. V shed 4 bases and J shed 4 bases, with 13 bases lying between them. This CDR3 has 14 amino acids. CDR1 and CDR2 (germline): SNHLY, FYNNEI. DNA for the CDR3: TGTGCCAGCAGTGTGGAGTTTACCGGCTATGGCTACACCTTC. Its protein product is CASSVEFTGYGYTF.

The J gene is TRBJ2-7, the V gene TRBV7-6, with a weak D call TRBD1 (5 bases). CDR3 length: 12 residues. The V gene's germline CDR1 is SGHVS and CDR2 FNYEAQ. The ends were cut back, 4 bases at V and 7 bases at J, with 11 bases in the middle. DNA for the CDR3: TGTGCCAGCAGCTCCAGGGATCGTGAGCAGTACTTC. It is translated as CASSSRDREQYF.

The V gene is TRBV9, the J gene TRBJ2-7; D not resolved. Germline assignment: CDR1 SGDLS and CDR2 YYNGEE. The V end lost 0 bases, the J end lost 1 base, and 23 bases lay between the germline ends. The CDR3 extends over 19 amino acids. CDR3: CASSVGASATQLPSYEQYF. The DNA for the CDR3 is TGTGCCAGCAGCGTAGGGGCAAGCGCTACTCAACTACCGTCCTACGAGCAGTACTTC.

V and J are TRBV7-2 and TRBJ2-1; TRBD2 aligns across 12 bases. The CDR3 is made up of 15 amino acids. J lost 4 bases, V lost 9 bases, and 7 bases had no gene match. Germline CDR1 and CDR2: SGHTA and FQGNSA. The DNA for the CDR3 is TGTGCCAGTATCCCGGGACTAGCGGGTTACAATGAGCAGTTCTTC. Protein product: CASIPGLAGYNEQFF.

The CDR3 loop is CASSEDGTSGANVLTF. CDR3 coding DNA: TGTGCCAGCAGTGAAGACGGAACCTCTGGGGCCAACGTCCTGACTTTC. V gene TRBV2 combines with J gene TRBJ2-6; D not resolved. The CDR3 runs to 16 residues. Germline CDR1 and CDR2: SNHLY and FYNNEI. With 1 base removed from V and 0 bases from J, the gap between germline ends came to 7 bases.

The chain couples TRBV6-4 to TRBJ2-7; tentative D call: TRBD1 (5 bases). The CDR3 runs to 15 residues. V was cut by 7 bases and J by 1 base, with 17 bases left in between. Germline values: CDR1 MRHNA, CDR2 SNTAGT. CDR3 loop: CASTRSGARSYEQYF. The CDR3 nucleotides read TGTGCCAGCACGCGATCTGGGGCTAGGTCCTACGAGCAGTACTTC.

The DNA of the CDR3 is TGTGCCAGCAGCTGGGGGACGGGCGAGCAGTACTTC. Amino acid sequence: CASSWGTGEQYF. V is TRBV5-6 and J is TRBJ2-7; perhaps D is TRBD1 or TRBD2 (5 bases each). V was trimmed by 3 bases and J by 6 bases, leaving 10 bases between them. This CDR3 is built from 12 residues. Germline V gives CDR1 SGHDT, CDR2 YYEEEE.

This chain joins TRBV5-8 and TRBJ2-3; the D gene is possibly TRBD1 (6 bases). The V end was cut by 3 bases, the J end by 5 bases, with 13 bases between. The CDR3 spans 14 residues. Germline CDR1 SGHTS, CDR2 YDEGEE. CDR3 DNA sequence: TGTGCCAGCAGCTCGGAAGAGGGGGTAGATACGCAGTATTTT. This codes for CASSSEEGVDTQYF.

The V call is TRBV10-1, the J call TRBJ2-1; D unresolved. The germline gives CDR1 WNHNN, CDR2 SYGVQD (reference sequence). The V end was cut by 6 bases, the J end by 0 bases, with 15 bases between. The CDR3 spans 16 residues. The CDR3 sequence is CASSPDGQSSYNEQFF. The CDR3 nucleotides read TGCGCCAGCAGCCCCGACGGGCAGAGCTCCTACAATGAGCAGTTCTTC.

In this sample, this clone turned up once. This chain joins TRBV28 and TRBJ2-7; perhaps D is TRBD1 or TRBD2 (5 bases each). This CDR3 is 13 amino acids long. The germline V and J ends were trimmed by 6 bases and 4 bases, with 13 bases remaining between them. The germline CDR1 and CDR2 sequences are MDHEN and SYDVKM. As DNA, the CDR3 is TGTGCCAGCAGATCACAAGGGGAGTACGAGCAGTACTTC. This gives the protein CASRSQGEYEQYF.

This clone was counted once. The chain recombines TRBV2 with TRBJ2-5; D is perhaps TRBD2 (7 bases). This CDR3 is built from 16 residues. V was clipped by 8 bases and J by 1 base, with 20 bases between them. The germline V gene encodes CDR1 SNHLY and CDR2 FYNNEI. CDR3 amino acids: CASAGGLGGPQETQYF. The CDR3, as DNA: TGTGCCAGCGCCGGAGGACTAGGGGGGCCCCAAGAGACCCAGTACTTC.

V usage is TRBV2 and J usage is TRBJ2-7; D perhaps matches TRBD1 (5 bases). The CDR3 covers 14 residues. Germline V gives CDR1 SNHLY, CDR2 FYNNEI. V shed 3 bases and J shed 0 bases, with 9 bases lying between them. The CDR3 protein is CASSDRVGSYEQYF. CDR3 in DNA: TGTGCCAGCAGTGACAGGGTGGGCTCCTACGAGCAGTACTTC.

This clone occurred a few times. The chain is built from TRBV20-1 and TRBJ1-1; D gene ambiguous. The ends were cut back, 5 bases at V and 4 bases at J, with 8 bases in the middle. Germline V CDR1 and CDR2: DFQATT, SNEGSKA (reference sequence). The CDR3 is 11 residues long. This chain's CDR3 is CSALLGTEAFF. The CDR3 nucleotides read TGCAGTGCTCTACTGGGCACTGAAGCTTTCTTT.

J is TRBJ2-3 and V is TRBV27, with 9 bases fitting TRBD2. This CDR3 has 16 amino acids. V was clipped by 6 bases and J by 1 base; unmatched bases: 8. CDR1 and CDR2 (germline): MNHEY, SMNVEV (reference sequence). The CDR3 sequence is CASSRTASGGTDTQYF. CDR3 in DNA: TGTGCCAGCAGCCGAACGGCTAGCGGGGGCACAGATACGCAGTATTTT.

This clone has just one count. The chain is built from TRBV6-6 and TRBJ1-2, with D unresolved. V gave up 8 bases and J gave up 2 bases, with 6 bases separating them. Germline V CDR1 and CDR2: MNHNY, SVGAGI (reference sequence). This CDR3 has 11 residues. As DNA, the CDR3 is TGTGCCAGCTGGTGGAACTATGGCTACACCTTC. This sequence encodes CASWWNYGYTF.